Detailed here is one T cell receptor (beta chain). Its target is not known. This entry comes from a study of cytotoxic CD8 clonotypes in ibrutinib-treated CLL. Across the study: Samples showed on average approximately 270,000 productive templates and 94,082 productive rearrangements. General study findings and limits: Clonality rose at ibrutinib response, held steady in sustained remission, and fell toward baseline at progression.

TCRdb's table, derived via immunoSEQ multiplex PCR, lists solely in-frame clones and lacks some. The sample lists a few hundred thousand clones; about 64% were seen once. V lost 4 bases, J lost 3 bases, and 7 bases lay in between. The germline CDR1 and CDR2 sequences are MNHEY and SMNVEV (reference sequence). This CDR3 is built from 12 residues. The clonotype was recovered from a human donor with chronic lymphocytic leukemia. Sequenced material: PBMCs, taken after 36 months of ibrutinib treatment. This chain connects TRBV27 to TRBJ2-7; D unclear. The CDR3 reads CASSSTIYEQYF. The CDR3 coding sequence is TGTGCCAGCAGTTCGACCATCTACGAGCAGTACTTC.